Sequencing of this T cell receptor (beta chain) was carried out in a study of T cell repertoires in aging, cancer and after chemotherapy. Notes on the study in general: These repertoire data do not allow conclusions about immunological memory after chemotherapy. In cancer patients, declining TCR diversity with age involved lost richness and lost evenness.

CDR3 size: 21 residues. V shed 1 base and J 0 bases; nucleotides not matched to a gene: 19. Germline values: CDR1 LNHNV, CDR2 YYDKDF (reference sequence). Amplification of TCR beta used genomic DNA extracted from peripheral blood. Multiplex touch-down PCR with TRB-A/B primers amplified rearranged V-D-J TRB sequences. TCRdb recomputed calls from the multiplex PCR reads with MiXCR, one row per CDR3 protein. This table holds 7,000 to 9,500 distinct CDR3 sequences, around a third found once. This clonotype is medium-sized in the sample. Its specificity is not known. Source material: blood. This chain uses TRBV15 with TRBJ1-2; 8 nucleotides line up with TRBD1. This clonotype was sampled from a human donor in good health. The donor label of this sample is uncertain. CDR3 sequence: CATSRGWIGQGRGETNYGYTF. The CDR3 DNA follows: TGTGCCACCAGCAGAGGATGGATCGGACAGGGCAGAGGGGAAACTAACTATGGCTACACCTTC.